This TCR beta chain was documented in a study of prognosis after radiotherapy for stage I lung cancer. Study observations and caveats: The tumor specificity of expanded TCR clones remained undetermined.

A word on this clonotype: Its cognate antigen is unknown. A much larger clone lies a single base off, so this may be a read error.

The study amplified the TCR beta CDR3 region from genomic DNA. This amplification was carried out by two rounds of multiplex PCR. First-round PCR used primers specific to each TRBV and TRBJ gene. Via MiXCR, TCRdb re-called the multiplex PCR reads, giving one row per CDR3 protein. This sample has around 26,000 distinct CDR3 sequences, with about 30% found just once. The CDR3 is 15 residues long. Germline CDR1 and CDR2: MNHEY and SMNVEV (reference sequence). V was pared by 3 bases and J by 2 bases, with 12 bases between. Material: PBMCs, obtained before or after stereotactic body radiation therapy (not recorded which). This clonotype originated in a donor over 45 with non-small cell lung cancer. This sequence joins TRBV27 and TRBJ2-3; D call uncertain. CDR3 sequence: CASSFPSWATDTQYF. The DNA of the CDR3 is TGTGCCAGCAGTTTTCCCAGCTGGGCCACAGATACGCAGTATTTT.